Described below is a single T cell receptor beta chain sequence and its context. The sample belongs to a study of somatic mutations in cytotoxic T cells in rheumatoid arthritis. The CDR3 is 12 amino acids. Produced via immunoSEQ multiplex PCR; TCRdb's table is partial and in-frame only. The data hold 15,000 to 20,000 clones, with about 85% observed a single time. This chain links TRBV21-1 with TRBJ2-3. TRBV21-1 is deemed a pseudogene. The origin of this receptor is an adult with rheumatoid arthritis. Sequencing input: CD8+ T cells sorted from blood. DNA of the CDR3: TGTGCCAGCAGGGACAGCACAGATACGCAGTATTTT. This gives the protein CASRDSTDTQYF.